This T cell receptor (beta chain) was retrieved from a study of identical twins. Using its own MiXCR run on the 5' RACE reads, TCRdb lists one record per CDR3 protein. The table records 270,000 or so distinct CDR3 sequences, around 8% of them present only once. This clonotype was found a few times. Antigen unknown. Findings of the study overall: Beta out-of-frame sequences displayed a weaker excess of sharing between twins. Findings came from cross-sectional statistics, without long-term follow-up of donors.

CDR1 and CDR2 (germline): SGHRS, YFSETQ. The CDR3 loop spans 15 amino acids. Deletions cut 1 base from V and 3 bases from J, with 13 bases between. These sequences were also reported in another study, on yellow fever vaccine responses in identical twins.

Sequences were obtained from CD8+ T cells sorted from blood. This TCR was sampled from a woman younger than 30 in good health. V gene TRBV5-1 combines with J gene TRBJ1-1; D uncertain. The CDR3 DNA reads TGCGCCAGCAGCTTGATAACAGCGAGTCACACTGAAGCTTTCTTT. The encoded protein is CASSLITASHTEAFF.